One sample yielded the 12 T cell receptor beta chains listed below, sequenced in a study of graft-versus-host responses after intestinal transplantation. This table comes from immunoSEQ multiplex PCR, and its TCRdb copy is limited to in-frame clones, with some not included. The sample consists of 11,000 to 15,000 clones, roughly 30% of them appearing once. Sequenced here: alloreactive CD4+ T cells from a mixed lymphocyte reaction culture, sampled before intestinal transplant. The sample's subset: CFSE-low proliferating T cells sorted from roughly 6-day pre-transplant mixed lymphocyte reaction (GvH or HvG direction). The receptors come from a human patient who received an intestinal transplant.

A few counts support this clone. The chain is built from TRBV6-6 and TRBJ1-1; D not certain. V lost 3 bases to trimming and J lost 3 bases, with 14 bases between them. From germline, CDR1 is MNHNY and CDR2 SVGAGI (reference sequence). The CDR3 has 15 residues. CDR3 DNA: TGTGCCAGCAGTTATTATAGGGTGGCGGACACTGAAGCTTTCTTT. As protein: CASSYYRVADTEAFF.

The chain employs TRBV29-1 and TRBJ1-1; TRBD1 might be the D (6 bases). The CDR3 sequence is 12 residues long. Trimming removed 4 bases at V and 5 bases at J, with 11 bases between. Germline V gene data show CDR1 as SQVTM and CDR2 as ANQGSEA. Here the CDR3 reads CSVARQGTEAFF. The DNA of the CDR3 is TGCAGCGTTGCCAGGCAGGGGACTGAAGCTTTCTTT.

The rearrangement joins TRBV5-1 to TRBJ2-5, with 8 bases matching TRBD1. V shed 4 bases, J shed 5 bases, and the junction held 7 bases outside the gene matches. This CDR3 is 14 amino acids long. Per germline, CDR1 SGHRS and CDR2 YFSETQ. The CDR3 protein is CASSARTGLETQYF. CDR3 coding DNA: TGCGCCAGCAGCGCCCGGACAGGGCTGGAGACCCAGTACTTC.

This chain uses TRBV19 with TRBJ2-2; D possibly corresponds to TRBD2 (5 bases). Germline lookup yields CDR1 LNHDA and CDR2 SQIVND (reference sequence). CDR3 length equals 14 residues. V lost 5 bases to trimming and J lost 5 bases, with 12 bases between them. CDR3 protein: CASSGKRLTGELFF. For the CDR3, the DNA is TGTGCCAGTAGTGGGAAGCGGCTGACCGGGGAGCTGTTTTTT.

This clone was detected only a few times. V gene TRBV6-6 combines with J gene TRBJ2-4; 7 nucleotides match TRBD1. Trimming at V came to 7 bases and at J to 4 bases, leaving 4 bases not matched to a gene. The CDR3 is 13 amino acids. Germline V gives CDR1 MNHNY, CDR2 SVGAGI (reference sequence). Here the CDR3 DNA reads TGTGCCAGCACCTCGGACAGGAAAAACATTCAGTACTTC. Translated, it gives CASTSDRKNIQYF.

V gene TRBV6-1 combines with J gene TRBJ2-7; 7 bases fit TRBD1. CDR3 length: 11 amino acids. Trimming at V came to 7 bases and at J to 3 bases, leaving 0 bases not matched to a gene. Germline assignment: CDR1 MNHNS and CDR2 SASEGT. As DNA, the CDR3 is TGTGCCAGCACAGGGGGCTACGAGCAGTACTTC. It specifies CASTGGYEQYF.

The chain carries TRBV5-1 and TRBJ2-7; D is ambiguous. Trimming cost V 5 bases and J 6 bases, with 12 bases left between them. CDR1 and CDR2 from the germline V gene are SGHRS and YFSETQ. This CDR3 comprises 12 residues. The CDR3 region has the DNA TGCGCCAGCAGTTCACCCAACCTCGAGCAGTACTTC. Translating it yields CASSSPNLEQYF.

The chain carries TRBV30 and TRBJ2-3, with 12 bases that match TRBD2. Germline lookup yields CDR1 GTSNPN and CDR2 SVGIG (reference sequence). V lost 2 bases, J lost 4 bases, and 10 bases stayed unmatched. The CDR3 has 17 amino acids. The CDR3 DNA is TGTGCCTGGAGTAGTCGTCGGACTAGCGGGAAACCAGATACGCAGTATTTT. It encodes CAWSSRRTSGKPDTQYF.

This sequence joins TRBV4-1 and TRBJ1-2, with D maybe TRBD1 (6 bases). The CDR3 contains 16 residues. CDR1 and CDR2 (germline): MGHRA, YSYEKL. V was clipped by 3 bases and J by 3 bases, with 17 bases between them. CDR3 protein: CASSHRAGHSDYGYTF. The CDR3 DNA is TGCGCCAGCAGCCACCGGGCGGGACACTCGGACTATGGCTACACCTTC.

The CDR3 DNA reads as TGCGCCAGCAGCTTGGTGTTCCCAGGGACTCAAGAGACCCAGTACTTC. Residues: CASSLVFPGTQETQYF. The chain joins TRBV5-1 to TRBJ2-5; D possibly corresponds to TRBD2 (6 bases). V lost 0 bases and J 2 bases, leaving 14 bases between the germline ends. The CDR3 spans 16 residues. The germline CDR1 and CDR2 sequences are SGHRS and YFSETQ.

Relative to its sample, this clone is medium-sized. This rearrangement joins TRBV6-6 to TRBJ1-4; D not certain. Trimming stripped 6 bases from V and 4 bases from J, with 9 bases between. This CDR3 region has 13 residues. Germline V gene data show CDR1 as MNHNY and CDR2 as SVGAGI (reference sequence). CDR3 sequence: CASRRGLNEKLFF. The CDR3 nucleotides are TGTGCCAGCAGACGAGGCCTTAATGAAAAACTGTTTTTT.

The CDR3 region is CASSPRSGTYNEQFF. The CDR3 DNA reads as TGTGCCAGCAGCCCAAGATCCGGGACCTACAATGAGCAGTTCTTC. This chain links TRBV12-1 with TRBJ2-1; TRBD2 was called by the table and not checked on the DNA. TRBV12-1 is shown as a pseudogene. The CDR3 has 15 amino acids.